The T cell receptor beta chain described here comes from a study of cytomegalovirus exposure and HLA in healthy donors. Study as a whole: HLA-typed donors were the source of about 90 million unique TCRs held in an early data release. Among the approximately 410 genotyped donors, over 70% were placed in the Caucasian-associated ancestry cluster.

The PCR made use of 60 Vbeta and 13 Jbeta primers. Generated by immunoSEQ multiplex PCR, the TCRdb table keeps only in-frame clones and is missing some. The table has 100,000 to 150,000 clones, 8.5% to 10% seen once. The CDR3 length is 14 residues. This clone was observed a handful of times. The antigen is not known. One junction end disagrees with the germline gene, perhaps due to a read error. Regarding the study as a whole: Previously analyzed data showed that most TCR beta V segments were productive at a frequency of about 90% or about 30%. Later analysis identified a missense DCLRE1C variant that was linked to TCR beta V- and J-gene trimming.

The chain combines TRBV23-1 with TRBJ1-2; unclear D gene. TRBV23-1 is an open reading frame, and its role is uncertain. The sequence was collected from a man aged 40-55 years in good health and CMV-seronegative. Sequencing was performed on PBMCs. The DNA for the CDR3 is TGCGCCAGCAGTCAATGGGTAGTTGCGGGTGGCTACAACTTC. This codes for CASSQWVVAGGYNF.